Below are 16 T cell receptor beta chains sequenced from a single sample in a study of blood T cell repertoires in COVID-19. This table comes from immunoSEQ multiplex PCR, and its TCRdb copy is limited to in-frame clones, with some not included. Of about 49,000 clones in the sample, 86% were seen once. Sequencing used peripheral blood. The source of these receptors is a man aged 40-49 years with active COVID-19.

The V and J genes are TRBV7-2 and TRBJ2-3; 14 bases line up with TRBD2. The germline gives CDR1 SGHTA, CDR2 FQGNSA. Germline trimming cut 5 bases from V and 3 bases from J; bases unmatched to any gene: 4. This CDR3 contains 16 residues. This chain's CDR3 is CASSPGTSGSTDTQYF. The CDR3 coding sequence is TGTGCCAGCAGCCCCGGGACTAGCGGGAGTACAGATACGCAGTATTTT.

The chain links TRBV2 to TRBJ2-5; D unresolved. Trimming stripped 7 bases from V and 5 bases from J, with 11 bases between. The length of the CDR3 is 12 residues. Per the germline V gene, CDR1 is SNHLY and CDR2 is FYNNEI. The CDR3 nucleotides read TGTGCCAGCATGGCTAGTGGCGAGACCCAGTACTTC. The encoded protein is CASMASGETQYF.

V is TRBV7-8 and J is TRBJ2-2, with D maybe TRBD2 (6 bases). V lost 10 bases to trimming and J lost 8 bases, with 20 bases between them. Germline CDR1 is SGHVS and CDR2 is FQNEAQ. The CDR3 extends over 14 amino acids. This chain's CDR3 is CATSSGSSWGELFF. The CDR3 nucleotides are TGTGCCACCTCGTCCGGGAGCAGCTGGGGGGAGCTGTTTTTT.

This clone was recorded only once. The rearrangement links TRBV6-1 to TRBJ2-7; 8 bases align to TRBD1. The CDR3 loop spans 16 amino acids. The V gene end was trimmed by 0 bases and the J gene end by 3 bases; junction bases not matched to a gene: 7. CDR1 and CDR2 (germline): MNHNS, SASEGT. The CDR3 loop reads CASSEAPGGRYYEQYF. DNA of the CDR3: TGTGCCAGCAGTGAAGCGCCAGGGGGCAGGTACTACGAGCAGTACTTC.

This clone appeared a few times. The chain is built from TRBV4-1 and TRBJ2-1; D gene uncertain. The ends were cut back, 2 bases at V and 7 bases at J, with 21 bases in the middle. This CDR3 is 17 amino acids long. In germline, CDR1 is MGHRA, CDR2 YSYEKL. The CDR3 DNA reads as TGCGCCAGCAGCCAACAAACGACCCGCCGCATGAGGAATGAGCAGTTCTTC. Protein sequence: CASSQQTTRRMRNEQFF.

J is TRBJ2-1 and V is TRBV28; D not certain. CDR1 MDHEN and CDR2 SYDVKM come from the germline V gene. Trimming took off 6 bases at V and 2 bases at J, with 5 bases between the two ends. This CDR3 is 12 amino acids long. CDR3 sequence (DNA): TGTGCCAGCAGCCCAACCTACAATGAGCAGTTCTTC. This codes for CASSPTYNEQFF.

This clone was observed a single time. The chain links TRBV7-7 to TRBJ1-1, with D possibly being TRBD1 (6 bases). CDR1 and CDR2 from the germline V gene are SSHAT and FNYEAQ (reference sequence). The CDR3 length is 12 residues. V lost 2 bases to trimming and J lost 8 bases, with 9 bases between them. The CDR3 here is CASSLPQGEAFF. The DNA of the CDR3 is TGTGCCAGCAGCTTACCCCAGGGGGAAGCTTTCTTT.

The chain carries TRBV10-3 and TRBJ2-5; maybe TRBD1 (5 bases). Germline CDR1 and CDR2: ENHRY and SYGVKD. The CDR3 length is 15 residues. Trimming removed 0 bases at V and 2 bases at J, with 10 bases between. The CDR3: CAISESGLEQETQYF. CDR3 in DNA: TGTGCCATCAGTGAGTCGGGGCTAGAACAAGAGACCCAGTACTTC.

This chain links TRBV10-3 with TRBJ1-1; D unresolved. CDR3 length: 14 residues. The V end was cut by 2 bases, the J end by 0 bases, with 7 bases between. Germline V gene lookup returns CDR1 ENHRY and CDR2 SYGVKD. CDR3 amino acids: CAISEGSLNTEAFF. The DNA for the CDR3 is TGTGCCATCAGTGAGGGGAGTTTGAACACTGAAGCTTTCTTT.

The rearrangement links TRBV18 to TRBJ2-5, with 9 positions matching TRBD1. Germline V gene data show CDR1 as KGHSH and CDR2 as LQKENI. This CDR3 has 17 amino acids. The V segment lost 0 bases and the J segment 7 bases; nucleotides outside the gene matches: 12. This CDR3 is CASSPPDRGLGYGTQYF. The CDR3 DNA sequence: TGTGCCAGCTCACCACCGGACAGGGGCCTGGGGTATGGGACCCAGTACTTC.

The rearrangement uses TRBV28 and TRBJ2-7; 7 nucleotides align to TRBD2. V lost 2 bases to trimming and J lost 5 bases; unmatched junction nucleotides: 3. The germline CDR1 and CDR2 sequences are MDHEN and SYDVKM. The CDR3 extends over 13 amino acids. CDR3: CASSLPGLDEQYF. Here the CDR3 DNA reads TGTGCCAGCAGTTTACCTGGACTAGACGAGCAGTACTTC.

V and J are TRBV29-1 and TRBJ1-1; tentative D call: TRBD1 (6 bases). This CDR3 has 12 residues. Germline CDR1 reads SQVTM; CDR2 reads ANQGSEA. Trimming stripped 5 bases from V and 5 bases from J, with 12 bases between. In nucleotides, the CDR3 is TGCAGCGTTTTACAGGGCAGGACTGAAGCTTTCTTT. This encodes CSVLQGRTEAFF.

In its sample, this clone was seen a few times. The CDR3 DNA sequence: TGCAGCGCGAAAGACAGGCCGCGCCAAGAGACCCAGTACTTC. This encodes CSAKDRPRQETQYF. The V call is TRBV29-1, the J call TRBJ2-5; D may be TRBD1 (6 bases). V gave up 7 bases and J gave up 1 base, with 16 bases separating them. Germline V gene lookup returns CDR1 SQVTM and CDR2 ANQGSEA. The CDR3 runs to 14 residues.

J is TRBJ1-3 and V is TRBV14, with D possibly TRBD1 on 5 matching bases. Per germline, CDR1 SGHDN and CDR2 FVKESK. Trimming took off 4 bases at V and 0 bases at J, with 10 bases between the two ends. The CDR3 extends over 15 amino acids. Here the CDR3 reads CASSLGHSSGNTIYF. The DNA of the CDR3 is TGTGCCAGCAGCCTTGGACACTCCTCTGGAAACACCATATATTTT.

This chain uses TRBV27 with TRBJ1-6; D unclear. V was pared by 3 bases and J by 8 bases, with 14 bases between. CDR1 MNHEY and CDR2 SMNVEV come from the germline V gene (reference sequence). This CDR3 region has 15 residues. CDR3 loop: CASSFGGFVYSPLHF. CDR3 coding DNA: TGTGCCAGCAGTTTCGGAGGCTTCGTTTATTCACCCCTCCACTTT.

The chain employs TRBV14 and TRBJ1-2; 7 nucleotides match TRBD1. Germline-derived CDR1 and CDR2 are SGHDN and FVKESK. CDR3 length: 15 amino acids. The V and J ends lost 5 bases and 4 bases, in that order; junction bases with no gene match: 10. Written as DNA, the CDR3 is TGTGCCAGCAGCACCCGGACAGGTCCCATCTATGGCTACACCTTC. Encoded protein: CASSTRTGPIYGYTF.